The 6 T cell receptor beta chains below were found in one sample sequenced in a study of Ad26.COV2.S vaccination and SARS-CoV-2 variants. This table comes from immunoSEQ multiplex PCR, and its TCRdb copy is limited to in-frame clones, with some not included. The data contain roughly 380,000 clones, around 90% of them singletons. This sample comprised peripheral blood, obtained after recovery from COVID-19. The receptors were gathered from a human donor who had recovered from COVID-19.

The chain recombines TRBV6-2 or TRBV6-3 with TRBJ2-7; D ambiguous. Germline-derived CDR1 and CDR2 are MNHEY and SVGEGT. CDR3 length equals 13 residues. The V end was cut by 3 bases, the J end by 3 bases, with 9 bases between. The CDR3 spells CASSYTGSYEQYF. As DNA, the CDR3 is TGTGCCAGCAGTTATACCGGCAGCTACGAGCAGTACTTC.

The chain recombines TRBV2 with TRBJ1-2; D unresolved. Trimming stripped 3 bases from V and 5 bases from J, with 16 bases between. The CDR3 runs 15 residues. Germline assignment: CDR1 SNHLY and CDR2 FYNNEI. The CDR3 reads CASSDQRSPFYGYTF. The DNA of the CDR3 is TGTGCCAGCAGTGACCAGCGTAGCCCATTTTATGGCTACACCTTC.

The V call is TRBV14, the J call TRBJ1-3; D is possibly TRBD1 (6 bases). V lost 4 bases and J lost 5, with 15 bases in between. The germline CDR1 and CDR2 sequences are SGHDN and FVKESK. The CDR3 is 15 residues long. The CDR3 loop reads CASSPQWGARNTIYF. The CDR3 DNA sequence: TGTGCCAGCAGCCCACAATGGGGGGCTAGAAACACCATATATTTT.

Only a few counts were recorded for this clone. The V and J genes are TRBV9 and TRBJ2-1; the D gene is possibly TRBD2 (6 bases). Trimming took off 2 bases at V and 6 bases at J, with 18 bases between the two ends. CDR3 length: 16 residues. From germline, CDR1 is SGDLS and CDR2 YYNGEE. The CDR3 nucleotides are TGTGCCAGCAGCGTCTCCCCGGATGGGGGGTCCAATGAGCAGTTCTTC. It is translated as CASSVSPDGGSNEQFF. Together with reference TRBV9 and TRBJ2-1, the CDR3 gives the full variable domain: DSGVTQTPKHLITATGQRVTLRCSPRSGDLSVYWYQQSLDQGLQFLIQYYNGEERAKGNILERFSAQQFPDLHSELNLSSLELGDSALYFCASSVSPDGGSNEQFFGPGTRLTVL.

The CDR3 DNA reads TGTGCCAGTCGGCCCGGACTAGCGGGGGGTTACGAGCAGTACTTC. It translates to CASRPGLAGGYEQYF. The chain recombines TRBV19 with TRBJ2-7, with TRBD2 matching over 14 bases. The CDR3 consists of 15 residues. The germline CDR1 and CDR2 sequences are LNHDA and SQIVND (reference sequence). V gave up 8 bases and J gave up 4 bases; unmatched junction bases: 7.

The V call is TRBV25-1, the J call TRBJ2-1; TRBD1 matches 7 bases. The CDR3 has 15 amino acids. Germline V CDR1 and CDR2: MGHDK, SYGVNS. The trim removed 4 bases at V and 7 bases at J, leaving 10 bases unmatched. The CDR3 spells CASSGRDSLLNEQFF. The CDR3 DNA is TGTGCCAGCAGTGGCCGGGACAGCTTGTTAAATGAGCAGTTCTTC.